This T cell receptor (beta chain) is from a study of technical replicates of blood from a few donors. Clones were read by immunoSEQ multiplex PCR, and TCRdb kept only the in-frame ones, dropping some. The table includes about 80,000 clones, approximately 98% detected once. The CDR3 extends over 11 amino acids. Trimming cost V 7 bases and J 0 bases, with 6 bases left between them. Looked up from germline, CDR1 is DFQATT and CDR2 is SNEGSKA (reference sequence). This TCR was sampled from a human donor in good health. The V and J genes are TRBV20-1 and TRBJ2-5; maybe TRBD1 (5 bases). The sequenced material came from T cells isolated from PBMCs. This CDR3 is CSGQYQETQYF. CDR3 bases: TGCAGTGGACAGTACCAAGAGACCCAGTACTTC.